One and the same sample provided the 26 T cell receptor beta chains below, sequenced in a study of response to subunit inactivated influenza vaccine. TCRdb reanalysed the RT-PCR reads using MiXCR and keeps one entry per CDR3 protein. The sample holds 500,000 to 600,000 distinct CDR3 sequences, roughly 13% seen once. Sequences were derived from PBMCs from blood, sampled 40 to 50 days after vaccination. All receptors derive from a man aged 45-65 years who received an inactivated influenza vaccine.

The V and J genes are TRBV20-1 and TRBJ2-1, with 8 bases aligning to TRBD2. Per the germline V gene, CDR1 is DFQATT and CDR2 is SNEGSKA (reference sequence). The length of the CDR3 is 15 residues. After removal of 3 bases from V and 5 bases from J, the junction contained 9 bases not matched to a gene. The CDR3 loop is CSASNSGSSNNEQFF. In nucleotides, the CDR3 is TGCAGTGCTAGTAACAGCGGGAGTTCCAACAATGAGCAGTTCTTC.

This clonotype was counted only a few times. The chain recombines TRBV10-3 with TRBJ2-1; 7 nucleotides agree with TRBD1. Germline V CDR1 and CDR2: ENHRY, SYGVKD. The CDR3 is 15 amino acids. J lost 5 bases, V lost 3 bases, and 7 bases had no gene match. CDR3 amino acids: CAISERGQVHNEQFF. Here the CDR3 DNA reads TGTGCCATCAGTGAAAGAGGACAGGTACACAATGAGCAGTTCTTC.

This chain joins TRBV6-1 and TRBJ2-3, with 8 bases fitting TRBD2. The CDR3 spans 14 residues. The trim removed 8 bases at V and 0 bases at J, leaving 4 bases unmatched. Germline assignment: CDR1 MNHNS and CDR2 SASEGT. Here the CDR3 DNA reads TGTGCCAGCGAAGAGCGGGGGAGCACAGATACGCAGTATTTT. This codes for CASEERGSTDTQYF.

This clonotype was detected a few times. This chain joins TRBV11-2 and TRBJ2-2; 8 nucleotides agree with TRBD1. Germline CDR1 and CDR2: SGHAT and FQNNGV. With V trimmed by 4 bases and J by 0 bases, 10 bases remained unmatched. The CDR3 totals 18 residues. DNA of the CDR3: TGTGCCAGCAGCTCAATCAGGGGGCGGTTCGCGAACACCGGGGAGCTGTTTTTT. It encodes CASSSIRGRFANTGELFF. The full variable domain, with the rest looked up from reference TRBV11-2 and TRBJ2-2, is EAGVAQSPRYKIIEKRQSVAFWCNPISGHATLYWYQQILGQGPKLLIQFQNNGVVDDSQLPKDRFSAERLKGVDSTLKIQPAKLEDSAVYLCASSSIRGRFANTGELFFGEGSRLTVL.

This clonotype was seen a handful of times. The V call is TRBV7-3, the J call TRBJ2-2, with D possibly TRBD1 on 6 matching bases. This CDR3 is built from 13 residues. Looked up from germline, CDR1 is SGHTA and CDR2 is FQGTGA. Trimming removed 4 bases from V and 4 bases from J, with 7 bases in between. The CDR3 reads CASSSTGTGELFF. DNA for the CDR3: TGTGCCAGCAGCTCGACAGGCACCGGGGAGCTGTTTTTT.

J is TRBJ2-2 and V is TRBV12-3 or TRBV12-4; TRBD2 matches at 9 bases. V lost 7 bases, J lost 2 bases, and 11 bases stayed unmatched. The CDR3 is 17 amino acids. The CDR3 region is CASTLGGGGANTGELFF. The DNA for the CDR3 is TGTGCCAGCACCCTAGGAGGCGGGGGGGCCAACACCGGGGAGCTGTTTTTT.

The chain is built from TRBV7-9 and TRBJ2-3; weak D call: TRBD2 (5 bases). CDR3 length: 15 amino acids. Germline loops: CDR1 SEHNR, CDR2 FQNEAQ (reference sequence). Trimming removed 6 bases from V and 4 bases from J, with 17 bases in between. CDR3: CASSRLTPRSDTQYF. CDR3 nucleotide sequence: TGTGCCAGCAGTCGACTAACCCCCCGGTCAGATACGCAGTATTTT.

The gene calls are TRBV28 and TRBJ2-2; D may be TRBD1 or TRBD2 (6 bases each). The CDR3 covers 15 residues. Trimming took 3 bases from V and 5 from J, leaving 13 bases between them. Germline CDR1 is MDHEN and CDR2 is SYDVKM. CDR3 loop: CASSFGGIGTGELFF. The CDR3 DNA reads TGTGCCAGCAGTTTCGGGGGCATAGGGACCGGGGAGCTGTTTTTT.

This clonotype was seen many times. V usage is TRBV29-1 and J usage is TRBJ2-3; 7 nucleotides line up with TRBD1. This CDR3 is 14 amino acids long. Trimming took 7 bases from V and 5 from J; bases not matched to a gene: 12. CDR1 is SQVTM, CDR2 ANQGSEA, per germline. CDR3 residues: CSGRDRAGRDTQYF. The CDR3 DNA sequence: TGCAGCGGCCGCGACAGGGCCGGTAGAGATACGCAGTATTTT.

This clonotype was detected only a few times. This chain joins TRBV3-1 and TRBJ2-7; possibly TRBD1 for D (6 bases). V was trimmed by 4 bases and J by 4 bases, leaving 14 bases between them. Looked up from germline, CDR1 is LGHDT and CDR2 is YNNKEL (reference sequence). CDR3 length equals 14 residues. Here the CDR3 DNA reads TGTGCCAGCAGCCGAGCTGGGACACCATACGAGCAGTACTTC. Translation gives CASSRAGTPYEQYF.

The chain links TRBV27 to TRBJ2-1; 9 positions match TRBD2. V trimming: 2 bases; J trimming: 0 bases; junction bases outside the gene matches: 5. The germline gives CDR1 MNHEY, CDR2 SMNVEV (reference sequence). This CDR3 has 17 residues. DNA for the CDR3: TGTGCCAGCAGTTTACGCCTAGCGGGAAGCTCCTACAATGAGCAGTTCTTC. It codes for CASSLRLAGSSYNEQFF.

CDR3 DNA sequence: TGTGCCAGCAGTTGGGACAGGGGTCCGAATCAGCCCCAGCATTTT. This codes for CASSWDRGPNQPQHF. V is TRBV28 and J is TRBJ1-5; 10 bases fit TRBD1. The V segment lost 4 bases and the J segment 4 bases; nucleotides outside the gene matches: 4. The CDR3 covers 15 residues. Germline-derived CDR1 and CDR2 are MDHEN and SYDVKM.

The CDR3 nucleotides read TGTGCCAGCAGCTTAGCCCCCGGGACTGCGAACACCGGGGAGCTGTTTTTT. Translating it yields CASSLAPGTANTGELFF. V gene TRBV7-6 combines with J gene TRBJ2-2, with D perhaps TRBD2 (6 bases). CDR1 and CDR2 from the germline V gene are SGHVS and FNYEAQ. Trimming pared 0 bases from V and 0 bases from J, leaving 11 bases between. The CDR3 extends over 17 amino acids.

This clonotype was counted only a few times. The gene calls are TRBV20-1 and TRBJ2-3; D is tentatively TRBD1 or TRBD2 (5 bases each). The V and J ends lost 0 bases and 2 bases respectively, with 12 bases between them. Germline CDR1 DFQATT, CDR2 SNEGSKA (reference sequence). The CDR3 runs 15 residues. The CDR3 coding sequence is TGCAGTGCTAGAGATTTTGGGACCTACACAGATACGCAGTATTTT. Translation: CSARDFGTYTDTQYF.

The chain carries TRBV7-9 and TRBJ2-3, with D possibly being TRBD1 (6 bases). The V end was cut by 5 bases, the J end by 0 bases, with 12 bases between. Germline V gene sequence: CDR1 SEHNR, CDR2 FQNEAQ (reference sequence). The CDR3 loop spans 15 amino acids. CDR3 loop: CASSRTAGSTDTQYF. The CDR3 DNA follows: TGTGCCAGCAGCCGGACAGCAGGGAGCACAGATACGCAGTATTTT.

This clonotype came up many times. The chain links TRBV29-1 to TRBJ2-6; D unresolved. This CDR3 has 15 amino acids. Germline values: CDR1 SQVTM, CDR2 ANQGSEA. V lost 1 base and J lost 0, with 7 bases in between. CDR3 sequence reads: CSVEVPDSGANVLTF. For the CDR3, the DNA is TGCAGCGTTGAAGTACCCGACTCTGGGGCCAACGTCCTGACTTTC.

At least ten counts were recorded for this clonotype. The CDR3 DNA reads as TGCGCCAGCAGCCAATCACGTGCTAGCGGAAGCACAGATACGCAGTATTTT. Translation gives CASSQSRASGSTDTQYF. The genes are TRBV4-3 and TRBJ2-3, with 7 bases fitting TRBD2. There are 17 residues in the CDR3. Trimming at V came to 2 bases and at J to 0 bases, leaving 8 bases not matched to a gene. CDR1 is LGHNA, CDR2 YSLEER, per germline.

This clonotype was counted ten times or more. The V call is TRBV10-3, the J call TRBJ1-5, with a possible D match to TRBD1 (6 bases). Between the trimmed V and J ends, which lost 6 bases and 3 bases, there was a span of 12 bases. Germline lookup yields CDR1 ENHRY and CDR2 SYGVKD. The CDR3 spans 14 residues. The CDR3 DNA follows: TGTGCCATCAGCGTCCGGGACACCAATCAGCCCCAGCATTTT. Its protein is CAISVRDTNQPQHF.

This clonotype was counted many times. V and J are TRBV10-3 and TRBJ2-1; the D is unclear. Germline-derived CDR1 and CDR2 are ENHRY and SYGVKD. CDR3 length equals 14 residues. The ends were cut back, 4 bases at V and 0 bases at J, with 7 bases in the middle. CDR3: CAISGTSSYNEQFF. The CDR3 DNA follows: TGTGCCATCAGTGGTACGAGCTCCTACAATGAGCAGTTCTTC.

A few counts support this clonotype. V usage is TRBV10-3 and J usage is TRBJ2-1; 10 nucleotides align to TRBD2. V lost 0 bases and J lost 0; bases outside the gene matches: 5. CDR1 is ENHRY, CDR2 SYGVKD, per germline. The CDR3 runs 18 residues. CDR3 bases: TGTGCCATCAGTGAGTCCAGTAGCGGGAGGAGCTCCTACAATGAGCAGTTCTTC. This gives the protein CAISESSSGRSSYNEQFF.

A remark on this clonotype: A clone one base away is much larger, so this may be a read error. The V call is TRBV12-3 or TRBV12-4, the J call TRBJ2-1; D call uncertain. The V end was cut by 7 bases, the J end by 6 bases, with 7 bases between. The length of the CDR3 is 11 residues. CDR3 in DNA: TGTGCCAGCATCACAATCAATGAGCAGTTCTTC. Residues: CASITINEQFF.

The table lists this clonotype with a few counts. The chain carries TRBV6-1 and TRBJ1-5; D not resolved. The ends were cut back, 5 bases at V and 0 bases at J, with 11 bases in the middle. From germline, CDR1 is MNHNS and CDR2 SASEGT. The CDR3 covers 15 residues. The DNA for the CDR3 is TGTGCCAGCAGTAGGGCGGGGTATAGCAATCAGCCCCAGCATTTT. Protein: CASSRAGYSNQPQHF.

This clonotype was found a few times. At one of its ends the junction is not consistent with the germline gene, which may arise from a read error. This chain connects TRBV6-2 or TRBV6-3 to TRBJ2-7, with TRBD1 identical over 10 bases. CDR3 length: 14 amino acids. Per the germline V gene, CDR1 is MNHEY and CDR2 is SVGEGT. The CDR3 DNA follows: TGTGCCAGCAGTGAGACAGGGGGCTCCCACGAGCAGTACTTC. It translates to CASSETGGSHEQYF.

The sample holds a few counts of this clonotype. V usage is TRBV24-1 and J usage is TRBJ2-1; a weak D match, TRBD1 (7 bases). The CDR3 length is 19 residues. CDR1 is KGHDR, CDR2 SFDVKD, per germline. The V end was cut by 4 bases, the J end by 0 bases, with 21 bases between. The CDR3 region is CATSDHTTRQGLSYNEQFF. CDR3 coding DNA: TGTGCCACCAGTGACCATACTACTAGACAGGGACTCTCCTACAATGAGCAGTTCTTC.

The sample holds a few counts of this clonotype. This chain uses TRBV28 with TRBJ2-7; possible D gene TRBD1, 5 bases. CDR1 and CDR2 (germline): MDHEN, SYDVKM. The CDR3 spans 13 residues. The V end lost 4 bases, the J end lost 4 bases, and 11 bases lay between the germline ends. The CDR3 loop reads CASSSPTDYEQYF. CDR3 nucleotide sequence: TGTGCCAGCAGTTCTCCGACAGATTACGAGCAGTACTTC.

The chain employs TRBV7-8 and TRBJ1-2; 7 bases line up with TRBD1. The CDR3 has 14 residues. The V and J ends lost 8 bases and 5 bases, in that order; junction bases with no gene match: 11. Germline values: CDR1 SGHVS, CDR2 FQNEAQ. The chain's CDR3 is CASGPQGFGYGYTF. CDR3 nucleotide sequence: TGTGCCAGCGGGCCACAGGGGTTTGGGTATGGCTACACCTTC.